The present T cell receptor beta chain was sequenced within a study of CD8 T cells in ankylosing spondylitis. TCRdb called the 5' RACE reads again in MiXCR, with one record for every CDR3 protein. The sample lists about 840,000 distinct CDR3 sequences; about 10% were seen once. In the case of this clonotype: Its antigen is unknown.

The CDR3 loop spans 20 amino acids. J gave up 2 bases and V 3 bases, and 14 bases lay outside the gene matches. Germline V gives CDR1 ENHRY, CDR2 SYGVKD. Whole-study results and caveats: Blood of patients with ankylosing spondylitis appeared to be characterized by a TCR beta motif of eight highly homologous variants. Disease-linked clones had a CD8+ phenotype and relatively low frequency in peripheral blood. Previously reported in reactive arthritis synovial fluid and blood were some of the motif variants.

The source material was blood, either unsorted or a sorted T cell fraction (not recorded which). The rearrangement uses TRBV10-3 and TRBJ2-3; TRBD2 agrees at 13 bases. This sequence was found in a male donor with ankylosing spondylitis. In nucleotides, the CDR3 is TGTGCCATCAGTGACCCGATGGGACTAGCGGGAATAACGAACACAGATACGCAGTATTTT. As protein: CAISDPMGLAGITNTDTQYF.